This TCR beta chain emerged from a study of cytomegalovirus exposure and HLA in healthy donors. Assay used: immunoSEQ multiplex PCR; TCRdb lists only in-frame clones, some missing. The sample lists about 73,000 clones, about 94% occurring once. The source of this sequence is a woman aged 18-35 years in good health and CMV-seronegative. What was sequenced was PBMCs.

The CDR3 protein is CAISPGDSWGDIQYF. CDR3 nucleotide sequence: TGTGCCATCAGCCCGGGGGACAGTTGGGGGGACATTCAGTACTTC. The rearrangement joins TRBV10-3 to TRBJ2-4, with a weak D call TRBD1 (7 bases). The CDR3 runs to 15 residues. CDR1 and CDR2 (germline): ENHRY, SYGVKD. V was cut by 6 bases and J by 8 bases, with 20 bases left in between.